The entry that follows covers one TCR beta chain sequence. Its specificity is not known. V dropped 6 bases and J dropped 3 bases, with 11 bases sitting between them. Per the germline V gene, CDR1 is KGHSH and CDR2 is LQKENI. The CDR3 sequence is 14 residues long. Libraries were prepared by immunoSEQ multiplex PCR; TCRdb keeps only in-frame clonotypes and omits some of them. This sample yields about 140,000 clones, of which 85% to 90% are seen a single time; approximately 1.6% belongs to the top ten. This sample was included in a study of T cell responses to AZD1222 COVID-19 vaccine. Second doses were pooled across both intervals (about 4 or about 12 weeks). Study-level points and caveats: The sample set comprised mostly white British donors with more females, and clonal diversity was possibly underestimated.

The V and J genes are TRBV18 and TRBJ1-4; no firm D call. Source: peripheral blood, taken 28 days after the second AZD1222 dose. The TCR comes from an adult who received the AZD1222 COVID-19 vaccine. The CDR3 DNA reads as TGTGCCAGCTCGTTAGGCGGATCTAATGAAAAACTGTTTTTT. It specifies CASSLGGSNEKLFF. Full variable domain (rest looked up from reference TRBV18 and TRBJ1-4): NAGVMQNPRHLVRRRGQEARLRCSPMKGHSHVYWYRQLPEEGLKFMVYLQKENIIDESGMPKERFSAEFPKEGPSILRIQQVVRGDSAAYFCASSLGGSNEKLFFGSGTQLSVL.